This T cell receptor (beta chain) emerged from a study of T cells in Graves' hyperthyroidism and ophthalmopathy. Amplification yielded TCR beta CDR3 regions, with RNA transcripts as the source. When the TCR CDR3 underwent first-round RT-PCR, the HTBI primer set was used. TCRdb ran MiXCR on the multiplex PCR reads and lists one entry per CDR3 protein. This sample yields around 660,000 distinct CDR3 sequences, of which roughly 45% are seen a single time; about 7.2% belongs to the top ten. Study-wide findings and caveats: It was a median around seven months before onset that the model predicted ophthalmopathy.

This CDR3 spans 18 amino acids. Germline assignment: CDR1 DFQATT and CDR2 SNEGSKA (reference sequence). V lost 1 base, J lost 4 bases, and 14 bases stayed unmatched. To note about this clonotype: Its antigen remains unknown.

The clonotype originates from an adult man with Graves' disease, either hyperthyroidism or ophthalmopathy (not recorded which). The sample was peripheral blood or thyroid tissue (not recorded which). J is TRBJ1-3 and V is TRBV20-1, with 9 bases matching TRBD1. CDR3 amino acids: CSARVPLRVGTGGNTIYF. CDR3 bases: TGCAGTGCTAGAGTTCCCCTCCGAGTCGGGACAGGGGGAAACACCATATATTTT.